A single T cell receptor beta chain is shown here with its context. This specimen belongs to a study of blood T cell repertoires in COVID-19. Study summary: T cells, B-cell-depleted T cells, or PBMCs supplied cDNA or gDNA.

Germline V gene sequence: CDR1 LGHDT, CDR2 YNNKEL (reference sequence). The ends were cut back, 0 bases at V and 6 bases at J, with 17 bases in the middle. The CDR3 totals 16 residues. The study recruited people aged about 18 to 95 years across about two dozen US areas. Cohorts were based on clinical histories the participants reported. Before being deemed recovered, Cohort 3 donors had two negative PCRs, clearance, or symptom resolution. Only in-frame clones appear in the TCRdb table, and some are missing; sequencing was by immunoSEQ multiplex PCR. The table has approximately 300,000 clones, 70% to 90% seen once; the top ten hold about 4.3%.

Sequenced input: PBMCs or T cells enriched from blood (not recorded which). The TCR sequence derives from a woman aged 25 to 39 who had recovered from COVID-19. The J gene is TRBJ1-2, the V gene TRBV3-1 (or the pseudogene TRBV3-2); D is unclear. The CDR3 region is CASSQEASVRVNGYTF. The CDR3 nucleotides are TGTGCCAGCAGCCAAGAGGCTTCAGTCCGGGTAAATGGCTACACCTTC.